The 25 T cell receptor beta chains below were found in one sample sequenced in a study of Tregs in tolerant kidney transplant recipients. Sequencing used immunoSEQ multiplex PCR; TCRdb keeps in-frame clones, though not all of them. The repertoire holds fewer than 80,000 clones, with around nine tenths as singletons. This specimen was CD4+ T cells from blood, taken before the transplant. These receptors were collected from a human donor who received a combined kidney and bone marrow transplant.

The chain recombines TRBV7-2 with TRBJ2-5; TRBD2 agrees at 8 bases. Germline V gives CDR1 SGHTA, CDR2 FQGNSA. The CDR3 contains 15 residues. V gave up 1 base and J gave up 5 bases; unmatched junction bases: 6. Here the CDR3 DNA reads TGTGCCAGCAGCTTAGGAGCGGGAGTTAGGGAGACCCAGTACTTC. This gives the protein CASSLGAGVRETQYF.

The J gene is TRBJ1-2, the V gene TRBV6-6; D might be TRBD1 (5 bases). Germline lookup yields CDR1 MNHNY and CDR2 SVGAGI (reference sequence). The CDR3 loop spans 16 amino acids. Trimming stripped 0 bases from V and 0 bases from J, with 11 bases between. In DNA form, the CDR3 reads TGTGCCAGCAGTTACTCGATACAGACAGCTAACTATGGCTACACCTTC. As protein: CASSYSIQTANYGYTF.

The rearrangement links TRBV7-2 to TRBJ2-7; 9 nucleotides match TRBD2. The germline V gene has CDR1 SGHTA and CDR2 FQGNSA. The length of the CDR3 is 16 residues. V lost 5 bases and J lost 4; bases outside the gene matches: 12. The CDR3, as DNA: TGTGCCAGCAGCCTAACGGCGGCTAGCGGGGCTTACGAGCAGTACTTC. Its protein is CASSLTAASGAYEQYF.

This clone came up once. The chain links TRBV5-1 to TRBJ2-1, with TRBD2 matching 9 bases. V lost 0 bases to trimming and J lost 8 bases; unmatched junction nucleotides: 6. The CDR3 runs 15 residues. CDR1 and CDR2 from the germline V gene are SGHRS and YFSETQ. CDR3 sequence: CASSLGGRAWDEQFF. CDR3 sequence (DNA): TGCGCCAGCAGCTTGGGCGGGAGGGCCTGGGATGAGCAGTTCTTC.

This clone has only one observation. The chain links TRBV5-4 to TRBJ2-7, with TRBD2 matching 10 bases. The V and J ends lost 4 bases and 4 bases, in that order; junction bases with no gene match: 11. Looked up from germline, CDR1 is SGHNT and CDR2 is YYREEE (reference sequence). This CDR3 region has 16 residues. The CDR3: CASSPSLAGDLYEQYF. In DNA form, the CDR3 reads TGTGCCAGCAGCCCCTCCCTAGCGGGAGATCTTTACGAGCAGTACTTC.

The chain combines TRBV5-6 with TRBJ2-7; D is perhaps TRBD1 (6 bases). CDR1 is SGHDT and CDR2 is YYEEEE in the germline V gene. This CDR3 has 16 residues. V lost 0 bases and J 4 bases, leaving 17 bases between the germline ends. The chain's CDR3 is CASSLVAGQKLYEQYF. The CDR3 DNA reads as TGTGCCAGCAGCTTGGTGGCAGGACAGAAGCTTTACGAGCAGTACTTC.

V is TRBV7-9 and J is TRBJ1-2; no clear D. Trimming stripped 5 bases from V and 4 bases from J, with 14 bases between. Germline loops: CDR1 SEHNR, CDR2 FQNEAQ (reference sequence). This CDR3 region has 14 residues. Here the CDR3 reads CASSNRRQPYGYTF. The CDR3 DNA sequence: TGTGCCAGCAGCAACCGGAGGCAGCCCTATGGCTACACCTTC.

The chain recombines TRBV27 with TRBJ1-1, with 7 bases aligning to TRBD1. Germline CDR1 reads MNHEY; CDR2 reads SMNVEV (reference sequence). Trimming removed 8 bases from V and 5 bases from J; junction bases left unmatched: 8. The CDR3 has 13 residues. The CDR3 DNA follows: TGTGCCAGCGGGGACAGACCGAGGACTGAAGCTTTCTTT. It translates to CASGDRPRTEAFF.

The V and J genes are TRBV5-4 and TRBJ2-5; D is perhaps TRBD1 (9 bases). Germline CDR1 and CDR2: SGHNT and YYREEE (reference sequence). The CDR3 covers 15 residues. V dropped 4 bases and J dropped 4 bases, with 17 bases sitting between them. CDR3 sequence (DNA): TGTGCCAGCAGCCGGGGGGGGACAGGGACAGAGACCCAGTACTTC. Protein: CASSRGGTGTETQYF.

The chain uses TRBV7-2 and TRBJ2-1, with TRBD2 matching over 8 bases. CDR3 size: 13 residues. Germline CDR1 and CDR2: SGHTA and FQGNSA. V trimming: 1 base; J trimming: 12 bases; junction bases outside the gene matches: 5. The CDR3 DNA reads TGTGCCAGCAGCTTAGGATCCAGCGGGAGGCAGTTCTTC. Amino acids: CASSLGSSGRQFF.

The chain couples TRBV28 to TRBJ2-2; 8 nucleotides agree with TRBD1. The J segment lost 2 bases and the V segment lost 5 bases, leaving 4 bases of the junction unmatched. The germline V gene encodes CDR1 MDHEN and CDR2 SYDVKM. The CDR3 has 15 amino acids. The CDR3 sequence: CASSTGGFNTGELFF. The CDR3 nucleotides are TGTGCCAGCAGTACAGGGGGTTTCAACACCGGGGAGCTGTTTTTT.

CDR3 amino acids: CASSYGLAGGWADTQYF. CDR3 nucleotide sequence: TGTGCCAGCAGCTATGGACTAGCGGGAGGTTGGGCAGATACGCAGTATTTT. The chain employs TRBV7-2 and TRBJ2-3; 14 bases map to TRBD2. The germline gives CDR1 SGHTA, CDR2 FQGNSA. The CDR3 is 17 residues long. The trim removed 4 bases at V and 4 bases at J, leaving 7 bases unmatched.

The genes are TRBV28 and TRBJ1-5; 9 nucleotides line up with TRBD1. The germline CDR1 and CDR2 sequences are MDHEN and SYDVKM. The CDR3 covers 16 residues. The V and J ends lost 4 bases and 4 bases, in that order; junction bases with no gene match: 8. As DNA, the CDR3 is TGTGCCAGCAGTTCAGGGGGACAGGGACGGAATCAGCCCCAGCATTTT. Protein sequence: CASSSGGQGRNQPQHF.

The V and J genes are TRBV6-5 and TRBJ2-5; no definite D call. With 5 bases removed from V and 4 bases from J, the gap between germline ends came to 8 bases. CDR1 is MNHEY, CDR2 SVGAGI, per germline. The CDR3 is 12 amino acids. The CDR3 loop reads CASSPPGETQYF. CDR3 sequence (DNA): TGTGCCAGCAGTCCCCCCGGAGAGACCCAGTACTTC.

This sequence joins TRBV15 and TRBJ1-4; perhaps TRBD1 as D (6 bases). V lost 1 base and J lost 11, with 8 bases in between. The germline V gene has CDR1 LNHNV and CDR2 YYDKDF (reference sequence). The CDR3 totals 12 residues. This CDR3 is CATSRGQEKLFF. CDR3 bases: TGTGCCACCAGCAGAGGACAGGAGAAACTGTTTTTT.

The rearrangement uses TRBV28 and TRBJ2-3, with TRBD1 matching 8 bases. CDR3 size: 14 residues. The V segment lost 6 bases and the J segment 4 bases; nucleotides outside the gene matches: 6. Germline CDR1 MDHEN, CDR2 SYDVKM. CDR3 protein: CASRQTGGSDTQYF. For the CDR3, the DNA is TGTGCCAGCAGACAAACAGGGGGTTCAGATACGCAGTATTTT. The variable domain in full, completed from reference TRBV28 and TRBJ2-3, reads DVKVTQSSRYLVKRTGEKVFLECVQDMDHENMFWYRQDPGLGLRLIYFSYDVKMKEKGDIPEGYSVSREKKERFSLILESASTNQTSMYLCASRQTGGSDTQYFGPGTRLTVL.

The CDR3 is CASSSQGTNEKLFF. In DNA, the CDR3 is TGCGCCAGCAGTTCGCAGGGGACTAATGAAAAACTGTTTTTT. The V gene is TRBV5-1, the J gene TRBJ1-4, with D perhaps TRBD1 (6 bases). The CDR3 totals 14 residues. Trimming removed 5 bases at V and 2 bases at J, with 10 bases between. The V gene's germline CDR1 is SGHRS and CDR2 YFSETQ. The whole variable domain, filled in from reference TRBV5-1 and TRBJ1-4, reads KAGVTQTPRYLIKTRGQQVTLSCSPISGHRSVSWYQQTPGQGLQFLFEYFSETQRNKGNFPGRFSGRQFSNSRSEMNVSTLELGDSALYLCASSSQGTNEKLFFGSGTQLSVL.

The DNA of the CDR3 is TGTGCCTGCCAAGACAGGGGAGGCTCCTACGAGCAGTACTTC. Protein product: CACQDRGGSYEQYF. The rearrangement joins TRBV28 to TRBJ2-7; 8 bases are a match to TRBD1. The CDR3 is 14 residues long. Germline assignment: CDR1 MDHEN and CDR2 SYDVKM. V trimming: 11 bases; J trimming: 0 bases; junction bases outside the gene matches: 9.

The chain carries TRBV27 and TRBJ1-1; TRBD1 agrees at 12 bases. Germline V gene data show CDR1 as MNHEY and CDR2 as SMNVEV (reference sequence). The CDR3 contains 20 residues. J gave up 4 bases and V 5 bases, and 20 bases lay outside the gene matches. The CDR3 loop is CASSRDRGPEQRLAPTEAFF. CDR3 DNA sequence: TGTGCCAGCAGTCGGGACAGGGGGCCCGAACAACGACTGGCGCCCACTGAAGCTTTCTTT.

This sequence joins TRBV18 and TRBJ1-5, with TRBD1 as a possible D gene (5 bases). The CDR3 length is 17 residues. Between the trimmed V and J ends, which lost 2 bases and 0 bases, there was a span of 14 bases. The germline V gene encodes CDR1 KGHSH and CDR2 LQKENI. The CDR3 DNA follows: TGTGCCAGCTCACCATACTCTGGACAAGATAGCAATCAGCCCCAGCATTTT. Translation gives CASSPYSGQDSNQPQHF.

This clone has only one observation. The chain links TRBV28 to TRBJ2-7, with 7 bases fitting TRBD1. Germline assignment: CDR1 MDHEN and CDR2 SYDVKM. V was clipped by 8 bases and J by 2 bases; unmatched bases: 9. This CDR3 is 14 amino acids long. Here the CDR3 reads CASGLPQGAYEQYF. The CDR3 nucleotides read TGTGCCAGCGGTCTACCCCAGGGGGCCTACGAGCAGTACTTC.

J is TRBJ2-1 and V is TRBV11-3; D is possibly TRBD2 (6 bases). V was shortened by 1 base and J by 5 bases, with 12 bases between the two germline ends. The CDR3 consists of 15 residues. CDR1 is SGHNT, CDR2 YENEEA, per germline. The CDR3 DNA sequence: TGTGCCAGCAGCTTAGGGACTACGTCTAACAATGAGCAGTTCTTC. Amino acid sequence: CASSLGTTSNNEQFF.

The J gene is TRBJ1-4, the V gene TRBV7-2; 7 positions match TRBD1. Germline CDR1 reads SGHTA; CDR2 reads FQGNSA. V lost 4 bases to trimming and J lost 4 bases; unmatched junction nucleotides: 9. The CDR3 runs 16 residues. The CDR3 sequence is CASSWILGQVNEKLFF. CDR3 nucleotide sequence: TGTGCCAGCAGCTGGATCCTAGGACAGGTTAATGAAAAACTGTTTTTT.

This rearrangement joins TRBV29-1 to TRBJ1-2; the match to TRBD1 covers 9 bases. V shed 1 base, J shed 6 bases, and the junction held 9 bases outside the gene matches. CDR1 SQVTM and CDR2 ANQGSEA come from the germline V gene. CDR3 length equals 15 residues. CDR3 sequence (DNA): TGCAGCGTTGAAGGGGGACAGGGTTTGTGGGATGGCTACACCTTC. Translation gives CSVEGGQGLWDGYTF.

This CDR3 reads CASSPHGDYHYEQYF. The CDR3 coding sequence is TGCGCCAGCAGCCCCCACGGGGACTACCACTACGAGCAGTACTTC. This chain links TRBV4-1 with TRBJ2-7; 7 bases agree with TRBD2. The CDR3 covers 15 residues. The V segment lost 4 bases and the J segment 3 bases; nucleotides outside the gene matches: 9. From germline, CDR1 is MGHRA and CDR2 YSYEKL.